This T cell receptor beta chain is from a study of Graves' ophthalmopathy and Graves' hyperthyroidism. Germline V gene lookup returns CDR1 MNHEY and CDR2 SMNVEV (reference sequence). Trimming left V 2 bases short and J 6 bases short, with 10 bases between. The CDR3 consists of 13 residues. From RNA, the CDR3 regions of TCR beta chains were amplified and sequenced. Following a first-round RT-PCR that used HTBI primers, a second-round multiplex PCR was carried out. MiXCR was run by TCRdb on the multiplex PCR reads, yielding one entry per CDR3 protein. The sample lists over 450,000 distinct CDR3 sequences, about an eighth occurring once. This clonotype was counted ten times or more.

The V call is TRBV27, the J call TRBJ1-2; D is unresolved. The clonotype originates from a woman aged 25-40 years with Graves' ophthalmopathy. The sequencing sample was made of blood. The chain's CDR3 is CASSLAGLDGYTF. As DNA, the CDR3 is TGTGCCAGCAGTTTAGCGGGGTTGGATGGCTACACCTTC.